The following is a T cell receptor (beta chain) sequence with its context. What it binds is not known. Method: immunoSEQ multiplex PCR; TCRdb's copy keeps in-frame clones and lacks some. This repertoire shows some 66,000 clones, roughly four fifths found once; its top ten account for 2.5%. These data belong to a study of OX40 agonist ivuxolimab in advanced cancers. Overall study context: From about 23 to 85 years was the age range, with a mean of roughly 64 years, and 65% to 90% were male.

From germline, CDR1 is SGHTA and CDR2 FQGNSA. This CDR3 has 17 residues. V dropped 7 bases and J dropped 10; count of bases not matched to a gene: 22. Study-level findings and limits: Both blood CD4+ and CD8+ T cells showed clonal growth by week 6 at 0.1 to 3.0 mg/kg.

The rearrangement links TRBV7-2 to TRBJ1-1; the match to TRBD1 covers 9 bases. This clonotype was sampled from an adult with an advanced solid tumor such as melanoma, head and neck, liver or kidney cancer. Sequences were derived from CD4+ or CD8+ T cells sorted from blood, sampled in a trial of the OX40 agonist ivuxolimab. The CDR3 protein is CASTTWPQGAGPRAAFF. The CDR3, as DNA: TGTGCCAGCACCACCTGGCCACAGGGGGCAGGGCCCCGGGCAGCTTTCTTT.